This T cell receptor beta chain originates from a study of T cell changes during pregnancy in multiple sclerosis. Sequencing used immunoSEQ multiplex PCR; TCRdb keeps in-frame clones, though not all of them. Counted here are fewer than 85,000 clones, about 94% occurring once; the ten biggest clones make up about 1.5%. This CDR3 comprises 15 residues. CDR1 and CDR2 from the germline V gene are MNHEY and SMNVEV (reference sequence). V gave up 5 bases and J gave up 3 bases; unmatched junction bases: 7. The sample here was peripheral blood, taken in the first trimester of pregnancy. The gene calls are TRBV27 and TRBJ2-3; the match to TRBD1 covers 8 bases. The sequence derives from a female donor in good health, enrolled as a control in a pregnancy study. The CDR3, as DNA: TGTGCCAGCAGTATTGGACAGGGTCGAACAGATACGCAGTATTTT. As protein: CASSIGQGRTDTQYF.